This TCR beta chain comes out of a study of blood T cell repertoires in COVID-19. In the study overall: Samples of COVID-19 (acute and convalescent) were obtained from the United States, Italy and Spain. PBMCs, B-cell-depleted T cells, or T cells provided the cDNA or gDNA that made up the material.

In the study's own analysis: Estimates of nucleated cell counts were drawn from the amplification of reference gene primers. Here immunoSEQ multiplex PCR was the method, and the copy in TCRdb shows in-frame clones only, minus some. That table gives V, J and clone size, and the DNA gave D and trimming. The repertoire consists of about 150,000 clones, with about 83% occurring once and the leading ten covering 8.6%. The CDR3 length is 16 residues. The trim removed 5 bases at V and 3 bases at J, leaving 12 bases unmatched. CDR1 SNHLY and CDR2 FYNNEI come from the germline V gene. Specimen: peripheral blood. This chain joins TRBV2 and TRBJ2-5, with TRBD1 matching over 7 bases. The source is a woman between 50 and 59 years old with active or convalescent COVID-19. The CDR3 loop reads CASSSAQKTGKETQYF. CDR3 DNA sequence: TGTGCCAGCAGTTCGGCCCAAAAGACAGGGAAAGAGACCCAGTACTTC.